Below, 17 T cell receptor beta chains from the same sample are listed, as sequenced in a study of identical twins. TCRdb processed the 5' RACE reads anew with MiXCR; each CDR3 protein has one entry. This table holds about 280,000 distinct CDR3 sequences, about 8% found once. Separately, the same data were catalogued under a study of yellow fever vaccine responses in identical twins.

The sample consisted of memory (CD45RO+) T cells sorted from blood. The origin of the receptors is a woman between 18 and 29 years old in good health.

This clonotype was counted many times. The V call is TRBV12-3 or TRBV12-4, the J call TRBJ2-2; no firm D call. The ends were cut back, 3 bases at V and 3 bases at J, with 5 bases in the middle. There are 13 residues in the CDR3. CDR3: CASSLEYTGELFF. The CDR3 coding sequence is TGTGCCAGCAGTTTGGAGTACACCGGGGAGCTGTTTTTT.

This clonotype occurred many times. This chain joins TRBV7-2 and TRBJ1-5, with 11 bases fitting TRBD1. V was clipped by 5 bases and J by 1 base; unmatched bases: 7. This CDR3 spans 17 amino acids. Germline lookup yields CDR1 SGHTA and CDR2 FQGNSA. CDR3 residues: CASSPGQGVMSNQPQHF. CDR3 bases: TGTGCCAGCAGCCCGGGACAGGGGGTGATGAGCAATCAGCCCCAGCATTTT.

The V call is TRBV20-1, the J call TRBJ2-5; weak D call: TRBD2 (5 bases). The CDR3 totals 13 residues. CDR1 DFQATT and CDR2 SNEGSKA come from the germline V gene (reference sequence). Deletions cut 5 bases from V and 5 bases from J, with 15 bases between. The CDR3 is CSASRGYRETQYF. CDR3 DNA: TGCAGTGCTTCGAGAGGGTATCGGGAGACCCAGTACTTC.

The rearrangement links TRBV11-3 to TRBJ2-6; tentatively, D is TRBD2 (6 bases). The CDR3 is made up of 15 amino acids. Germline V lookup: CDR1 SGHNT, CDR2 YENEEA. The V and J ends lost 4 bases and 1 base respectively, with 8 bases between them. CDR3 amino acids: CASSSGVSGANVLTF. The DNA of the CDR3 is TGTGCCAGCAGCTCGGGGGTGTCTGGGGCCAACGTCCTGACTTTC.

The chain links TRBV2 to TRBJ2-2; D gene uncertain. V lost 2 bases and J 4 bases, leaving 11 bases between the germline ends. Germline values: CDR1 SNHLY, CDR2 FYNNEI. The CDR3 extends over 15 amino acids. CDR3 nucleotide sequence: TGTGCCAGCAGTGAATCCAGACACCCCACCGGGGAGCTGTTTTTT. This sequence encodes CASSESRHPTGELFF.

This clonotype was counted between two and nine times. The CDR3 DNA sequence: TGTGCCAGTAGTATAGATAACAGGGGAATGGTGCACAATGAGCAGTTCTTC. Translation: CASSIDNRGMVHNEQFF. The gene calls are TRBV19 and TRBJ2-1; TRBD1 matches 7 bases. Germline lookup yields CDR1 LNHDA and CDR2 SQIVND (reference sequence). There are 17 residues in the CDR3. J gave up 5 bases and V 0 bases, and 10 bases lay outside the gene matches.

This clonotype came up a few times. J is TRBJ2-3 and V is TRBV19; no reliable D call. The V end was cut by 5 bases, the J end by 4 bases, with 10 bases between. Germline CDR1 LNHDA, CDR2 SQIVND (reference sequence). CDR3 length: 13 amino acids. The CDR3 protein is CASSASRADTQYF. CDR3 sequence (DNA): TGTGCCAGTAGTGCCAGCCGAGCAGATACGCAGTATTTT. The full variable domain, in which reference TRBV19 and TRBJ2-3 provide the parts outside the CDR3, is DGGITQSPKYLFRKEGQNVTLSCEQNLNHDAMYWYRQDPGQGLRLIYYSQIVNDFQKGDIAEGYSVSREKKESFPLTVTSAQKNPTAFYLCASSASRADTQYFGPGTRLTVL.

This clonotype has ten or more counts. The chain joins TRBV5-1 to TRBJ2-5; 8 nucleotides line up with TRBD2. This CDR3 region has 15 residues. Germline CDR1 is SGHRS and CDR2 is YFSETQ. The V gene end was trimmed by 4 bases and the J gene end by 5 bases; junction bases not matched to a gene: 10. The CDR3 protein is CASSGFGGALETQYF. The CDR3 DNA sequence: TGCGCCAGCAGCGGCTTCGGGGGGGCCTTGGAGACCCAGTACTTC.

CDR3 sequence: CASSPVRAMNTEAFF. CDR3 DNA: TGTGCCAGCTCACCAGTCCGGGCAATGAACACTGAAGCTTTCTTT. The chain is built from TRBV18 and TRBJ1-1; D is unresolved. Trimming removed 2 bases at V and 0 bases at J, with 10 bases between. The CDR3 consists of 15 residues. Germline V gives CDR1 KGHSH, CDR2 LQKENI.

The rearrangement uses TRBV28 and TRBJ1-5; D unclear. The CDR3 has 15 amino acids. Germline V lookup: CDR1 MDHEN, CDR2 SYDVKM. V lost 6 bases and J 3 bases, leaving 15 bases between the germline ends. DNA for the CDR3: TGTGCCAGCAGCGGACTCTCTAATAACAATCAGCCCCAGCATTTT. This sequence encodes CASSGLSNNNQPQHF.

The V gene is TRBV6-1, the J gene TRBJ1-5; no reliable D call. The V gene's germline CDR1 is MNHNS and CDR2 SASEGT. V was clipped by 6 bases and J by 2 bases, with 11 bases between them. This CDR3 has 14 residues. CDR3 coding DNA: TGTGCCAGCAGGGTTGGGTGGGGCAATCAGCCCCAGCATTTT. Protein sequence: CASRVGWGNQPQHF.

This clonotype was found a few times. The V gene is TRBV2, the J gene TRBJ2-1, with TRBD2 identical over 12 bases. V lost 6 bases, J lost 5 bases, and 5 bases stayed unmatched. This CDR3 has 15 residues. Germline V gene lookup returns CDR1 SNHLY and CDR2 FYNNEI. The CDR3 DNA reads as TGTGCCAGCAGGCGACTAGCGGGGGCCCACAATGAGCAGTTCTTC. Amino acids: CASRRLAGAHNEQFF.

This clonotype has more than one count but fewer than ten. The V call is TRBV27, the J call TRBJ2-7; 9 nucleotides match TRBD1. Losses at the gene ends were 7 bases for V and 7 bases for J; bases not matched to a gene: 17. Per the germline V gene, CDR1 is MNHEY and CDR2 is SMNVEV (reference sequence). The CDR3 covers 16 residues. CDR3 in amino acids: CASTHSSGTGLGEQYF. CDR3 nucleotides: TGTGCCAGCACTCACTCGAGCGGGACAGGGCTGGGAGAGCAGTACTTC.

This clonotype was detected many times. The chain carries TRBV5-1 and TRBJ1-3; weak D call: TRBD1 (5 bases). Germline CDR1 and CDR2: SGHRS and YFSETQ. This CDR3 is 14 amino acids long. Trimming shortened V by 4 bases and J by 3 bases, and 11 bases separated the two germline ends. The CDR3 reads CASSPGTDGNTIYF. CDR3 nucleotide sequence: TGCGCCAGCAGCCCTGGGACCGATGGAAACACCATATATTTT.

This sequence joins TRBV6-1 and TRBJ2-4; a possible D gene is TRBD2 (6 bases). This CDR3 has 12 residues. V lost 2 bases and J 10 bases, leaving 9 bases between the germline ends. Germline loops: CDR1 MNHNS, CDR2 SASEGT. Written as DNA, the CDR3 is TGTGCCAGCAGTGAACGCCGGGAGATTCAGTACTTC. Protein: CASSERREIQYF.

This clonotype turned up a few times. The chain joins TRBV21-1 to TRBJ2-1; the table's D call, TRBD2, was not checked against the DNA. TRBV21-1 is a known pseudogene. The CDR3 spans 21 residues. CDR3 loop: CASSKASETSGWAISYNEQFF. The CDR3 DNA is TGTGCCAGCAGCAAAGCCTCCGAGACTAGCGGGTGGGCTATCTCCTACAATGAGCAGTTCTTC.

Ten or more counts support this clonotype. The V call is TRBV5-1, the J call TRBJ2-7; 8 nucleotides align to TRBD2. The J segment lost 2 bases and the V segment lost 4 bases, leaving 5 bases of the junction unmatched. The CDR3 runs 14 residues. Germline-derived CDR1 and CDR2 are SGHRS and YFSETQ. Written as DNA, the CDR3 is TGCGCCAGCAGCCAAAGCGGGGGTCCCTACGAGCAGTACTTC. It specifies CASSQSGGPYEQYF. Drawing the rest from reference TRBV5-1 and TRBJ2-7, the complete variable domain is KAGVTQTPRYLIKTRGQQVTLSCSPISGHRSVSWYQQTPGQGLQFLFEYFSETQRNKGNFPGRFSGRQFSNSRSEMNVSTLELGDSALYLCASSQSGGPYEQYFGPGTRLTVT.